The rows below give T cell receptor beta chains drawn from one sample of a study of blood T cell repertoires in COVID-19. TCRdb's table, derived via immunoSEQ multiplex PCR, lists solely in-frame clones and lacks some. This sample carries 14,000 or so clones, roughly 72% of them seen once, and the ten largest clones take 9.7%. The source material was peripheral blood. The receptors derive from a man between 65 and 85 years old with acute or convalescent COVID-19. The CDR3 runs from the conserved cysteine through the conserved F or W. Each record gives: V gene, CDR3 protein.

TRBV5-1 CASSPGGANSPLHF
TRBV7-3 CASQGARNTGELFF
TRBV19 CASSMGGLSYNEQFF
TRBV5-8 CASSLVSRGYYGYTF
TRBV9 CASSPGGVVSGYTF
TRBV10-1 CASSESVRGNEQFF
TRBV19 CASSPGGMEKLFF
TRBV28 CASSLLGGYGYTF
TRBV12-3/TRBV12-4 CASSSQGFQPQHF
TRBV2 CASKQANTGELFF
TRBV5-5 CASSLLREYNEQFF
TRBV3-1/TRBV3-2 CASSQEGDRGSQNLNNEQFF
TRBV6-5 CASSFGTGKYEQFF
TRBV19 CASRTGTGGYNEQFF
TRBV28 CASLRTGALYGYTF
TRBV11-2 CASSQGADGYTF
TRBV18 CASSRERRLNYNSPLHF
TRBV6-1 CASRKALQGFGGYTF
TRBV7-3 CASSLGPSAGELFF
TRBV7-9 CASSHNRRGTYEQYF
TRBV6-5 CASCLSGGQPQHF
TRBV28 CASSLAGAPRNEQFF
TRBV28 CASSLYWEGQGSGGYTF
TRBV6-4 CASSDSIAAGANVLTF
TRBV5-1 CASTENLGGGETQYF
TRBV11-2 CASSLRPGTGFASNYGYTF
TRBV6-5 CASSSTGIRETQYF
TRBV7-9 CASSLAGAAHSNQPQHF
TRBV10-3 CAISESRGETQYF
TRBV6-6 CASSRVIQGTDTQYF
TRBV7-2 CASSVQGSPAGDTQYF
TRBV7-2 CASSLRPSGGAQTQYF
TRBV6-2/TRBV6-3 CASTPEGLADQETQYF